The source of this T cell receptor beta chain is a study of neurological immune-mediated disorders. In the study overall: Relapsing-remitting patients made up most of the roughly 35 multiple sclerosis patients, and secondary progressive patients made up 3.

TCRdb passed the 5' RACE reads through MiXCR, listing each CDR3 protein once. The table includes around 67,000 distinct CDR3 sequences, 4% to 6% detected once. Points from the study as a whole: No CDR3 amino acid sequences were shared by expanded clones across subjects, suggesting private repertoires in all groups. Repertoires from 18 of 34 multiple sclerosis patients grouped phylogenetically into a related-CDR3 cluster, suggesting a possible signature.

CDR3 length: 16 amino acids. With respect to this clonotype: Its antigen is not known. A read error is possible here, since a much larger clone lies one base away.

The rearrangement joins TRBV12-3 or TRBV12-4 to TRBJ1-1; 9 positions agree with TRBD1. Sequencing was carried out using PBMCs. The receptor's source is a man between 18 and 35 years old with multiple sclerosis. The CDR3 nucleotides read TGTGCCAGCAGTCCCATGGGACAGGGAGGCGACACTGAAGCTTTATTT. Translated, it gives CASSPMGQGGDTEALF.